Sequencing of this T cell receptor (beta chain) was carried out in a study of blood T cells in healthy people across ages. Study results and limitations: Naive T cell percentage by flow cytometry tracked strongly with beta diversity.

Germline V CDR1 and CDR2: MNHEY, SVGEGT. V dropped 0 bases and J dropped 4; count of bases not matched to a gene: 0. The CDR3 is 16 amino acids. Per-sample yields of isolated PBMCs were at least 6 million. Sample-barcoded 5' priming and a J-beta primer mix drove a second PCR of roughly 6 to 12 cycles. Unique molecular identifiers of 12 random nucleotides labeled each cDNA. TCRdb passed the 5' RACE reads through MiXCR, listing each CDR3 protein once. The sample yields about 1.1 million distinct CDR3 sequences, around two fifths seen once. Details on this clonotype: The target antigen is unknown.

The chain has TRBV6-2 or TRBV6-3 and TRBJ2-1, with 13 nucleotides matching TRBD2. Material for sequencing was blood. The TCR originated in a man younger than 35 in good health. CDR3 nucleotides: TGTGCCAGCAGTTACTCGGGACTAGCGGGGTACAATGAGCAGTTCTTC. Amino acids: CASSYSGLAGYNEQFF.